This section outlines one T cell receptor beta chain sequence together with its context. Antigen unknown. The table came from immunoSEQ multiplex PCR; TCRdb's copy has only in-frame clones and leaves some out. Of roughly 3,000 clones in the sample, more than 60% are singletons; the top ten hold approximately 16%. Normal lung sampling was at least 3 cm from the tumour, as distant as possible. The data are from a study of immune cell composition in non-small cell lung cancer. V shed 5 bases, J shed 2 bases, and the junction held 8 bases outside the gene matches. Germline V CDR1 and CDR2: SEHNR, FQNEAQ (reference sequence). The CDR3 is 15 residues long. Findings of the study overall: Squamous carcinomas (around 80%) more often had tumour-associated clones >0.5% than adenocarcinomas (roughly 33%). Smoking pack-years did not significantly correlate with tumour TCR-beta clonality.

Specimen: non-adjacent lung tissue. The receptor was isolated from a human donor with non-small cell lung cancer. V and J are TRBV7-9 and TRBJ2-7, with 8 bases that match TRBD2. DNA of the CDR3: TGTGCCAGCAGCGCCTGGACGGGGGGGACCTACGAGCAGTACTTC. It encodes CASSAWTGGTYEQYF.